This T cell receptor (beta chain) was captured by sequencing in a study of PD-L1 blockade in urothelial cancer (dated by TCRdb to the late 2010s). About the full investigation: Every patient began therapy in the mid-2010s and was given atezolizumab 1,200 mg intravenously every 3 weeks. Twenty-five of 29 patients were identified as males with urothelial cancer of bladder origin, and a prior smoking history was reported by 18 of 29 patients. Patients had an ECOG performance status of 0 or 1 and had received between 0 and 3 prior chemotherapy regimens. Blood samples were analyzed 3 weeks after the start of treatment (second dose) and 6 weeks after the start of treatment. A median of about 150,000 T cells and some 90,000 unique TCRs was obtained from blood samples, and a median clonality of 0.080 was observed. Somatic, immune and clinical correlates of response to PD-L1 blockade with atezolizumab in urothelial cancer were the focus of an exploratory multi-omic analysis. Pretreatment tumor samples, along with matched peripheral blood serially collected before and after atezolizumab treatment, were subjected to TCR sequencing. Durable clinical benefit was defined as a progression-free survival longer than 6 months, and TCR features were additionally tested against progression-free survival and overall survival. In the same patients, whole exome sequencing and RNA sequencing of pretreatment tumors were performed in addition to TCR sequencing. Durable clinical benefit was achieved by nine patients but not by the remaining 20. Twenty-nine patients had pretreatment blood TCR-seq, about 25 had at least one posttreatment blood collection, and about 25 had tumor TCR-seq.

The sample's time point label, decoded: peripheral blood 6 weeks after treatment start. The cohort comprised 30 or so patients with locally advanced or metastatic urothelial carcinoma treated at Memorial Sloan Kettering on a trial protocol. Peripheral blood mononuclear cells were collected pretreatment and during treatment, at between 1 and 8 total time points per patient. The Qiagen DNeasy Blood extraction kit was used to purify genomic DNA from total PBMCs and from tumor samples. PBMCs were collected pretreatment and during treatment, and were isolated and stored as previously described. Each PCR received spiked-in synthetic TCR analog templates so that absolute template abundance could be estimated from read counts. The immunoSEQ assay used bias-controlled V and J gene primers to amplify TCRbeta CDR3 regions from genomic DNA. Rearranged TCRbeta segments were sequenced at approximately 20X coverage. The paper's processing steps were these. Clustering was used to correct sequencing errors, and CDR3s were annotated against IMGT to assign V, D and J genes. Only productive TCRbeta rearrangements were used in downstream analyses, excluding out-of-frame or stop-codon sequences. To compute clonality, Shannon entropy was normalized by the log of the number of unique productive sequences and then subtracted from one. Clones differing between time points or between blood and tumor were identified using Fisher's exact test with Benjamini-Hochberg correction, with an adjusted p below 0.01 applied as the threshold. As stored in TCRdb, this immuneACCESS dataset retains in-frame rearrangements with V and J assigned. A fraction of the clones does not appear; measured against another copy, unresolved V genes explain less than half of the discrepancy, and the remainder lacks a known reason. That table is the source of V, J and clone size, and D and trimming were worked out from the DNA. The sample has about 110,000 clones on record, roughly 90% of them singletons. The top ten clonotypes cover less than 5% of the sample.

Here is what the overall study found, with its caveats: Because the sample size was small (n ≈ 27) and many exploratory analyses were performed, the results are intended to be hypothesis-generating. A pretreatment peripheral blood TCR clonality below the median was linked to improved progression-free and overall survival. Patients with durable benefit showed greater expansion of tumor-associated TCR clones in peripheral blood 3 weeks after starting treatment (n ≈ 21, p = 0.022).

With regard to this clone: Its recognized antigen is unknown. Within one base of it there is no much larger clone, and no base qualities were kept.

Sequences were derived from PBMCs, sampled around atezolizumab (anti-PD-L1) treatment. This TCR was recovered from a man in his fifties or sixties with urothelial cancer.

The DNA reads TGTGCCAGCAGCTTGATGACTAGCGGGGGGGATACGCAGTATTTT. This gives the protein CASSLMTSGGDTQYF. The chain uses TRBV5-6 and TRBJ2-3, and TRBD2 aligns with 13 junction nucleotides. The germline V gene supplies CDR1 SGHDT and CDR2 YYEEEE. V ends up 1 base short and J 6 bases short, with an unmatched junction base count of 2. The CDR3 holds 15 amino acids from the cysteine to the phenylalanine. Only the CDR3 region is kept as DNA, spanning 45 bases read in frame from base 1.